A single sample gave rise to the 20 T cell receptor beta chains below, sequenced in a study of shared clonotypes between healthy human individuals. Measured with immunoSEQ multiplex PCR; TCRdb has only the in-frame clones, and not every one. The sample includes about 2.4 million clones, over 85% seen only once; the top ten take about 0.39%. The sequenced sample was naive CD4+ T cells from PBMCs. Regarding subset: CD45RA+ positively selected. The receptors stem from a man younger than 30 in good health. Some clones in this sample may be carry-over from other donors' samples.

V is TRBV18 and J is TRBJ2-1; D may be TRBD1 (7 bases). Trimming cost V 4 bases and J 4 bases, with 11 bases left between them. CDR3 length equals 14 residues. Germline lookup yields CDR1 KGHSH and CDR2 LQKENI. CDR3 amino acids: CASSLAGQYNEQFF. DNA for the CDR3: TGTGCCAGCTCACTTGCGGGACAGTACAATGAGCAGTTCTTC.

The chain recombines TRBV7-8 with TRBJ1-2; no clear D. The ends were cut back, 3 bases at V and 4 bases at J, with 18 bases in the middle. CDR3 length: 16 amino acids. Germline loops: CDR1 SGHVS, CDR2 FQNEAQ. The CDR3 protein is CASSFPRGSPSYGYTF. The CDR3 DNA sequence: TGTGCCAGCAGCTTCCCACGGGGAAGCCCCAGCTATGGCTACACCTTC.

The chain couples TRBV7-9 to TRBJ1-1; 7 bases fit TRBD1. The CDR3 runs 14 residues. Looked up from germline, CDR1 is SEHNR and CDR2 is FQNEAQ (reference sequence). The junction had 6 bases not matched to a gene; V was cut back by 5 bases and J by 3 bases. The CDR3 is CASSTGQVHTEAFF. CDR3 coding DNA: TGTGCCAGCAGCACTGGACAGGTACACACTGAAGCTTTCTTT.

The J gene is TRBJ1-1, the V gene TRBV7-2; D might be TRBD1 (6 bases). CDR1 is SGHTA, CDR2 FQGNSA, per germline. Trimming stripped 1 base from V and 9 bases from J, with 12 bases between. This CDR3 spans 13 amino acids. The CDR3 spells CASSLDRASQAFF. The CDR3 DNA is TGTGCCAGCAGCTTAGACAGGGCAAGCCAAGCTTTCTTT.

V is TRBV6-1 and J is TRBJ1-2; D is ambiguous. CDR1 and CDR2 (germline): MNHNS, SASEGT. This CDR3 has 14 amino acids. With 1 base removed from V and 8 bases from J, the gap between germline ends came to 14 bases. CDR3 DNA: TGTGCCAGCAGTGAAGGGGCGTGGGGAGGAGGCTACACCTTC. It encodes CASSEGAWGGGYTF.

This chain connects TRBV10-1 to TRBJ2-7, with D perhaps matching TRBD1 (5 bases). The germline V gene has CDR1 WNHNN and CDR2 SYGVQD (reference sequence). Trimming shortened V by 0 bases and J by 3 bases, and 9 bases separated the two germline ends. The CDR3 spans 14 residues. The CDR3 coding sequence is TGCGCCAGCAGTGAGTCGGGGCTAGGCTACGAGCAGTACTTC. Protein product: CASSESGLGYEQYF.

Note on this clone: The sample holds other DNA sequences that translate to the same CDR3. In DNA, the CDR3 is TGCAGTGCTAACAGGGGCGGGGGCTACACCTTC. Translated: CSANRGGGYTF. V is TRBV20-1 and J is TRBJ1-2; TRBD1 matches 7 bases. This CDR3 is built from 11 residues. V was pared by 4 bases and J by 8 bases, with 4 bases of the junction left unmatched. The V gene's germline CDR1 is DFQATT and CDR2 SNEGSKA (reference sequence).

The CDR3 coding sequence is TGTGCCAGTAGATTGGCGCCGAACACCGGGGAGCTGTTTTTT. Its translation is CASRLAPNTGELFF. V usage is TRBV19 and J usage is TRBJ2-2; D unclear. Trimming pared 6 bases from V and 0 bases from J, leaving 8 bases between. This CDR3 has 14 amino acids. The V gene's germline CDR1 is LNHDA and CDR2 SQIVND (reference sequence).

This sequence joins TRBV7-8 and TRBJ2-5; D not certain. Germline V CDR1 and CDR2: SGHVS, FQNEAQ. Trimming removed 4 bases at V and 3 bases at J, with 18 bases between. The CDR3 is made up of 16 amino acids. CDR3 sequence: CASSSFPRRTKETQYF. CDR3 in DNA: TGTGCCAGCAGCTCCTTCCCCAGGCGGACGAAAGAGACCCAGTACTTC.

This chain uses TRBV19 with TRBJ2-5; tentative D call: TRBD1 (6 bases). The J call is in doubt because the DNA end fits TRBJ2-7 better. Germline CDR1 is LNHDA and CDR2 is SQIVND (reference sequence). The CDR3 runs to 15 residues. CDR3 nucleotide sequence: TGTGCCAGTAGTATAGGACAGGCAACATACTACGAGCAGTACTTC. Translating gives CASSIGQATYYEQYF.

J is TRBJ2-4 and V is TRBV6-5; D is undetermined. Germline V gene lookup returns CDR1 MNHEY and CDR2 SVGAGI. V shed 4 bases and J shed 1 base, with 8 bases lying between them. The CDR3 is 14 residues long. The CDR3 bases are TGTGCCAGCAGTTCCCTTGGGGCCAAAAACATTCAGTACTTC. Translated, it gives CASSSLGAKNIQYF.

The table lists this clone with a count of one. The rearrangement uses TRBV20-1 and TRBJ2-5; D is unclear. CDR1 and CDR2 (germline): DFQATT, SNEGSKA (reference sequence). Trimming pared 5 bases from V and 7 bases from J, leaving 11 bases between. This CDR3 spans 11 amino acids. In nucleotides, the CDR3 is TGCAGTGCTGAAGCAAGTAGGACCCAGTACTTC. It is translated as CSAEASRTQYF.

V usage is TRBV6-4 and J usage is TRBJ2-1; a weak D match, TRBD2 (6 bases). V was pared by 0 bases and J by 7 bases, with 13 bases between. Germline assignment: CDR1 MRHNA and CDR2 SNTAGT. The CDR3 contains 15 residues. This CDR3 is CASSDSGAGMNEQFF. DNA for the CDR3: TGTGCCAGCAGTGACTCAGGGGCGGGGATGAATGAGCAGTTCTTC.

V usage is TRBV30 and J usage is TRBJ2-3; a possible D gene is TRBD1 (5 bases). The CDR3 contains 15 residues. The V end was cut by 1 base, the J end by 0 bases, with 11 bases between. Germline V lookup: CDR1 GTSNPN, CDR2 SVGIG (reference sequence). CDR3 nucleotides: TGTGCCTGGAGTGGAGCCGGACACAGCACAGATACGCAGTATTTT. This encodes CAWSGAGHSTDTQYF.

This chain uses TRBV19 with TRBJ2-5; a weak D match, TRBD2 (5 bases). This CDR3 is built from 14 residues. Germline CDR1 is LNHDA and CDR2 is SQIVND (reference sequence). V dropped 1 base and J dropped 5 bases, with 11 bases sitting between them. The CDR3 DNA sequence: TGTGCCAGTAGTATAGGGCTAGCTGAGGAGACCCAGTACTTC. Translation gives CASSIGLAEETQYF.

The chain couples TRBV25-1 to TRBJ2-7; 15 bases fit TRBD2. Unmatched junction bases numbered 1, after V lost 4 bases and J lost 6 bases. CDR1 is MGHDK, CDR2 SYGVNS, per germline. The CDR3 contains 14 residues. The CDR3 loop reads CASSGTSGRGEQYF. CDR3 nucleotide sequence: TGTGCCAGCAGTGGGACTAGCGGGAGGGGCGAGCAGTACTTC.

V usage is TRBV6-5 and J usage is TRBJ2-7, with D unresolved. Germline V gene sequence: CDR1 MNHEY, CDR2 SVGAGI. The CDR3 has 12 amino acids. Trimming pared 6 bases from V and 4 bases from J, leaving 10 bases between. The CDR3 here is CASRQYTYEQYF. The CDR3 DNA reads as TGTGCCAGCAGACAGTACACTTACGAGCAGTACTTC.

V and J are TRBV7-9 and TRBJ2-3; the match to TRBD1 covers 7 bases. CDR3 length: 16 amino acids. Unmatched junction bases numbered 17, after V lost 8 bases and J lost 6 bases. Germline CDR1 reads SEHNR; CDR2 reads FQNEAQ (reference sequence). CDR3 sequence reads: CASPETPGQLSDTQYF. CDR3 bases: TGTGCCAGCCCGGAGACGCCGGGACAGTTATCTGATACGCAGTATTTT.

The chain is built from TRBV4-3 and TRBJ1-2; D is unresolved. Trimming took off 0 bases at V and 0 bases at J, with 8 bases between the two ends. The CDR3 is 15 residues long. The germline V gene encodes CDR1 LGHNA and CDR2 YSLEER. This CDR3 is CASSQESYPNYGYTF. For the CDR3, the DNA is TGCGCCAGCAGCCAAGAATCCTATCCTAACTATGGCTACACCTTC.

This clone was seen a few times. This rearrangement joins TRBV28 to TRBJ1-1; D possibly corresponds to TRBD1 (5 bases). The CDR3 spans 13 residues. Germline V gives CDR1 MDHEN, CDR2 SYDVKM. Trimming took off 3 bases at V and 7 bases at J, with 12 bases between the two ends. DNA of the CDR3: TGTGCCAGCAGTTTCAGGCAGGGCTTTGAAGCTTTCTTT. It is translated as CASSFRQGFEAFF.